This T cell receptor (beta chain) was sequenced for a study of blood T cell repertoires in COVID-19. About the research overall: Acute and convalescent COVID-19 samples came from the United States, Italy and Spain. T cells, B-cell-depleted T cells, or PBMCs provided the cDNA or gDNA that served as material.

Original processing notes: Amplification from reference gene primers served as the basis for estimated nucleated cell counts. Using immunoSEQ multiplex PCR, the repertoire was profiled, and TCRdb retains in-frame clones only, with some absent. That table is the source of V, J and clone size, and D and trimming were worked out from the DNA. The sample lists approximately 270,000 clones, around 88% occurring once. CDR1 is GTSNPN and CDR2 is SVGIG in the germline V gene (reference sequence). This CDR3 spans 16 amino acids. The germline V and J ends were trimmed by 4 bases and 8 bases, with 23 bases remaining between them.

The sample comprised peripheral blood. The sequence was obtained from a man younger than 40 with acute or convalescent COVID-19. This rearrangement joins TRBV30 to TRBJ1-4; D is perhaps TRBD1 (5 bases). The CDR3 spells CAWTPRRGLWGEKLFF. The CDR3 coding sequence is TGTGCCTGGACCCCCAGGCGAGGACTATGGGGGGAAAAACTGTTTTTT.